A selection of T cell receptor beta chains follows, all from one sample in a study of blood T cell repertoires in COVID-19. Profiling relied on immunoSEQ multiplex PCR, and the TCRdb table lists in-frame clones only, not all of them. The data hold 250,000 or so clones, with around 79% observed a single time. The specimen was peripheral blood. These receptor sequences come from a woman of 80 years or more with acute or convalescent COVID-19. The CDR3 runs from the conserved cysteine through the conserved F or W. A D gene is named only where the DNA matches it firmly. Rows give clone size only sometimes, using once, few, many, or a class for an expanded clone.

cdr3_nt cdr3_aa j_call d_call v_call clone_size
TGTGCCAGCAACCGGGCGGGGGGCTATGGCTACACCTTC CASNRAGGYGYTF TRBJ1-2 NA TRBV9 NA
TGTGCCAGCAGCTCAGACAGGGCCAGACTCAATCAGCCCCAGCATTTT CASSSDRARLNQPQHF TRBJ1-5 TRBD1 TRBV7-9 NA
TGTGCCAGCAGCACCTTAGCGGGAGGGCCGAGGAATGAGCAGTTCTTC CASSTLAGGPRNEQFF TRBJ2-1 TRBD2 TRBV9 NA
TGTGCCAGCAGCAGACAGGGGGCCCCCGGCTACGAGCAGTACTTC CASSRQGAPGYEQYF TRBJ2-7 TRBD1 TRBV27 NA
TGTGCCAGCAGTCCGGGACATAACTACGAGCAGTACTTC CASSPGHNYEQYF TRBJ2-7 NA TRBV12-3/TRBV12-4 NA
TGCGCCAGCAGCCAGTCGACAGCCTGGGGTGAAAAACTGTTTTTT CASSQSTAWGEKLFF TRBJ1-4 NA TRBV4-3 NA
TGTGCCAGCAGCTTTCCTAGGTCTGGGGAGCTGTTTTTT CASSFPRSGELFF TRBJ2-2 NA TRBV7-9 NA
TGCGCCAGCAGCTCAAACCACGAAGGGAGGGGGGTGAACACTGAAGCTTTCTTT CASSSNHEGRGVNTEAFF TRBJ1-1 NA TRBV5-1 NA
TGTGCCAGCAGGGCAGGGGGCGGAATTTACTATGGCTACACCTTC CASRAGGGIYYGYTF TRBJ1-2 TRBD1 TRBV28 few
TGTGCCACCCGACAGGGGACCCCCTACGAGCAGTACTTC CATRQGTPYEQYF TRBJ2-7 TRBD1 TRBV6-5 once
TGTGCCTGGAGTAAAGGACTAGCGGGACACCAAGAGACCCAGTACTTC CAWSKGLAGHQETQYF TRBJ2-5 TRBD2 TRBV30 NA
TGTGCCAGCAACAACCGGGGAGGGGATACGCAGTATTTT CASNNRGGDTQYF TRBJ2-3 TRBD2 TRBV2 NA
TGCGCCAGCAGCTTGGATCCTCCCTACGAGCAGTACTTC CASSLDPPYEQYF TRBJ2-7 NA TRBV5-1 NA
TGTGCCAGTAGTCCGCCCCGACAGGGGAACTATGGCTACACCTTC CASSPPRQGNYGYTF TRBJ1-2 TRBD1 TRBV19 once
TGTGCCAGCTGCGTGACAGGGGCGCGCTACGAGCAGTACTTC CASCVTGARYEQYF TRBJ2-7 TRBD1 TRBV28 NA
TGTGCCAGCAGCCCGGGACTCAACTACAATGAGCAGTTCTTC CASSPGLNYNEQFF TRBJ2-1 NA TRBV7-2 NA
TGTGCCAGCAGTTACTCCCCCAGGAACACTGAAGCTTTCTTT CASSYSPRNTEAFF TRBJ1-1 NA TRBV6-5 once
TGTGCCAGCAGCTTAGGACTCGCGGGAGGAGCAGCAGATACGCAGTATTTT CASSLGLAGGAADTQYF TRBJ2-3 TRBD2 TRBV11-3 NA
TGTGCCAGCAGTTTAGCGGGACCAGATACGCAGTATTTT CASSLAGPDTQYF TRBJ2-3 NA TRBV28 NA
TGTGCCAGCGGCCAAGAACAGGGCTTGTCACAGCCCCAGCATTTT CASGQEQGLSQPQHF TRBJ1-5 NA TRBV6-5 NA
TGCGCCAGCAGCCTCGGGACAACGGGTGAAGCTTTCTTT CASSLGTTGEAFF TRBJ1-1 NA TRBV5-1 NA
TGTGCCAGCACTACCCAGCGGGGGTCCTATAATTCACCCCTCCACTTT CASTTQRGSYNSPLHF TRBJ1-6 NA TRBV6-6 NA
TGTGCCAGCAGCTGGAGTGGACAGTCGGACACCATATATTTT CASSWSGQSDTIYF TRBJ1-3 NA TRBV5-5 NA
TGTGCCAGCAGCTTGGACGGTCAGGGGTTTGGCTACACCTTC CASSLDGQGFGYTF TRBJ1-2 NA TRBV5-8 few
TGTGCCAGCAGTGGAGCACTAGCGGGATACGAGCAGTACTTC CASSGALAGYEQYF TRBJ2-7 TRBD2 TRBV2 NA
TGCGCCAGCAGAATGACAGGGGGCAGAGAAAAACTGTTTTTT CASRMTGGREKLFF TRBJ1-4 TRBD1 TRBV10-2 NA
TGTGCCAGTAGTACGACAGGGGTAGGGAACACTGAAGCTTTCTTT CASSTTGVGNTEAFF TRBJ1-1 TRBD1 TRBV19 NA
TGCAGCGTTGAGCAGTTAGCCAAAAACATTCAGTACTTC CSVEQLAKNIQYF TRBJ2-4 NA TRBV29-1 once
TGCGCCAGCAGCCTCACTTACAGCTCCTACGAGCAGTACTTC CASSLTYSSYEQYF TRBJ2-7 NA TRBV5-1 NA
TGCAGCGTGGCCGTAGGGACAGGGAACAATTCACCCCTCCACTTT CSVAVGTGNNSPLHF TRBJ1-6 TRBD1 TRBV29-1 NA
TGCGCCAGCAGCTTGGATCAGGGCTACAATTCACCCCTCCACTTT CASSLDQGYNSPLHF TRBJ1-6 NA TRBV5-1 few
TGCGCCAGCAGTGATGGAGTAGCGGGAGAGACAGATACGCAGTATTTT CASSDGVAGETDTQYF TRBJ2-3 TRBD2 TRBV10-1 NA
TGCGCCAGCAGCTTGGCCAGGCTAGCGGGAGAGGGGGAGACCCAGTACTTC CASSLARLAGEGETQYF TRBJ2-5 TRBD2 TRBV5-1 NA
TGTGCCAGCAGCGCCCAACAGGGGGGGAACACTGAAGCTTTCTTT CASSAQQGGNTEAFF TRBJ1-1 TRBD1 TRBV7-9 NA
TGCAGTGCTAGTGGGCGGGATACGCAGTATTTT CSASGRDTQYF TRBJ2-3 NA TRBV20-1 NA
TGTGCCTGGAGTGTGGGACTAGCGACCTACGAGCAGTACTTC CAWSVGLATYEQYF TRBJ2-7 TRBD2 TRBV30 NA
TGTGCCAGCTCACCCACAGGGGTTAACACTGAAGCTTTCTTT CASSPTGVNTEAFF TRBJ1-1 TRBD1 TRBV18 NA
TGTGCCAGTAGTATAACTGCCGGGAGCTATGGCTACACCTTC CASSITAGSYGYTF TRBJ1-2 NA TRBV19 NA
TGTGCCAGCAGCGGTGGACTGCCCAGCTCTGGAAACACCATATATTTT CASSGGLPSSGNTIYF TRBJ1-3 NA TRBV9 NA
TGTGCCAGCAGTTACTCACTAGCGGTCCTATACAATGAGCAGTTCTTC CASSYSLAVLYNEQFF TRBJ2-1 TRBD2 TRBV6-5 few
TGTGCCAGCAGCTTGAGGAAGACAGTAGGCAATCAGCCCCAGCATTTT CASSLRKTVGNQPQHF TRBJ1-5 NA TRBV5-8 NA
TGTGCCAGCAGTTACCGCGCAGGGGCCCAGGCTGAAGCTTTCTTT CASSYRAGAQAEAFF TRBJ1-1 NA TRBV6-5 NA
TGTGCCACCAGGGTCCCAGGCACAGATACGCAGTATTTT CATRVPGTDTQYF TRBJ2-3 NA TRBV6-5 NA
TGTGCCAGCAGCTTAGCGGGAGGGGGCCATGAGCAGTTCTTC CASSLAGGGHEQFF TRBJ2-1 NA TRBV11-2 NA
TGTGCCAGCAGCTTAACGGCACTAATTAGAAACACCATATATTTT CASSLTALIRNTIYF TRBJ1-3 NA TRBV11-2 NA
TGTGCCAGTACTACGACAGGGACATATGGCTACACCTTC CASTTTGTYGYTF TRBJ1-2 TRBD1 TRBV19 NA
TGCAGTGCTAGGATAGCGGGAAAACTGTTTTTT CSARIAGKLFF TRBJ1-4 NA TRBV20-1 NA
TGCGCCAGCAGCTTCGACAGCTATGGCTACACCTTC CASSFDSYGYTF TRBJ1-2 NA TRBV5-1 NA
TGTGCCAGCTCCCAGAGAGGCTCGGCAGATACGCAGTATTTT CASSQRGSADTQYF TRBJ2-3 NA TRBV18 NA
TGTGCCAGCAGTTCGGGGGGGGGCAATCAGCCCCAGCATTTT CASSSGGGNQPQHF TRBJ1-5 NA TRBV28 NA
TGTGCCAGCAGTTTAAGGCCCCCAGGGCTTAACTATGGCTACACCTTC CASSLRPPGLNYGYTF TRBJ1-2 NA TRBV27 once
TGTGCCTGGAGTCGGGACAGGGCTAACTATGGCTACACCTTC CAWSRDRANYGYTF TRBJ1-2 TRBD1 TRBV30 NA
TGTGCCAGCAGCCAAGTGACAGATACCTACGAGCAGTACTTC CASSQVTDTYEQYF TRBJ2-7 NA TRBV3-1/TRBV3-2 NA
TGTGCCAGCTCACCCGACAGGACGTCCTACGAGCAGTACTTC CASSPDRTSYEQYF TRBJ2-7 NA TRBV18 NA